The clone carrying this TCR beta chain was found a few times. Per the germline V gene, CDR1 is SGHTA and CDR2 is FQGNSA. CDR3 length: 14 amino acids. Trimming left V 5 bases short and J 4 bases short, with 15 bases between. The data were taken from a study of blood T cell repertoires in COVID-19. Original handling: Estimation of nucleated cell counts was performed using reference gene primer amplification. Clones were read by immunoSEQ multiplex PCR, and TCRdb kept only the in-frame ones, dropping some. From that table come the V and J calls and clone size; the DNA was used to work out D and trimming. Of under 400,000 clones listed, 86% are singletons. Cohort placement rested on clinical history that participants reported themselves.

The sequenced material came from PBMCs or T cells enriched from blood (not recorded which). V gene TRBV7-2 combines with J gene TRBJ2-7; tentatively, D is TRBD1 (6 bases). This TCR was sampled from a woman in her 40s with acute COVID-19. This chain's CDR3 is CASSLGGLGYEQYF. The CDR3 nucleotides read TGTGCCAGCAGCCTTGGGGGCCTAGGGTACGAGCAGTACTTC.